Presented here are 14 T cell receptor beta chains from one specimen sequenced in a study of blood T cell repertoires in COVID-19. Measured with immunoSEQ multiplex PCR; TCRdb has only the in-frame clones, and not every one. The sample lists about 42,000 clones, around 90% seen once, with around 20% in the top ten. The specimen was peripheral blood. These TCRs come from a man aged 65 to 79 with active COVID-19.

The chain combines TRBV23-1 with TRBJ2-3; 7 nucleotides line up with TRBD2. TRBV23-1 qualifies as an ORF whose function is uncertain. V lost 2 bases and J lost 6; bases outside the gene matches: 14. This CDR3 contains 17 residues. CDR3 loop: CASSQPSGGCFLDTQYF. For the CDR3, the DNA is TGCGCCAGCAGTCAACCTAGCGGCGGGTGTTTCTTGGATACGCAGTATTTT.

This clone was observed once. This rearrangement joins TRBV28 to TRBJ2-1; 9 bases match TRBD1. The CDR3 spans 18 residues. Germline V CDR1 and CDR2: MDHEN, SYDVKM. V shed 2 bases and J 0 bases; nucleotides not matched to a gene: 8. CDR3 sequence: CASSLIIGTGSSYNEQFF. CDR3 bases: TGTGCCAGCAGTTTAATTATTGGGACAGGGAGCTCCTACAATGAGCAGTTCTTC.

This chain connects TRBV7-2 to TRBJ1-5, with 7 bases that match TRBD1. Losses at the gene ends were 4 bases for V and 3 bases for J; bases not matched to a gene: 6. The CDR3 loop spans 15 amino acids. Germline V gives CDR1 SGHTA, CDR2 FQGNSA. This CDR3 is CASSWGTANNQPQHF. In DNA form, the CDR3 reads TGTGCCAGCAGCTGGGGGACAGCTAACAATCAGCCCCAGCATTTT.

V and J are TRBV18 and TRBJ1-5; D perhaps matches TRBD1 (5 bases). There are 17 residues in the CDR3. V dropped 2 bases and J dropped 1 base, with 15 bases sitting between them. The germline V gene encodes CDR1 KGHSH and CDR2 LQKENI. Here the CDR3 DNA reads TGTGCCAGCTCACCAAATCGGGGCGGGAGAAGCAATCAGCCCCAGCATTTT. Its protein product is CASSPNRGGRSNQPQHF.

This clone was seen once. This chain joins TRBV11-1 and TRBJ1-1; D ambiguous. Trimming stripped 4 bases from V and 2 bases from J, with 8 bases between. Germline assignment: CDR1 SGHAT and CDR2 FQDESV (reference sequence). There are 13 residues in the CDR3. The CDR3 DNA sequence: TGTGCCAGCAGCTATACAAGAAACACTGAAGCTTTCTTT. Protein product: CASSYTRNTEAFF. The full variable domain, rest sourced from reference TRBV11-1 and TRBJ1-1, is EAEVAQSPRYKITEKSQAVAFWCDPISGHATLYWYRQILGQGPELLVQFQDESVVDDSQLPKDRFSAERLKGVDSTLKIQPAELGDSAMYLCASSYTRNTEAFFGQGTRLTVV.

The chain has TRBV18 and TRBJ2-3; 9 bases align to TRBD1. The trim removed 5 bases at V and 5 bases at J, leaving 5 bases unmatched. This CDR3 has 14 amino acids. Germline values: CDR1 KGHSH, CDR2 LQKENI. The CDR3 loop reads CASSTQGARDTQYF. DNA for the CDR3: TGTGCCAGCTCAACACAGGGGGCCCGAGATACGCAGTATTTT.

The chain joins TRBV7-9 to TRBJ2-2; TRBD1 agrees at 7 bases. CDR1 SEHNR and CDR2 FQNEAQ come from the germline V gene (reference sequence). Trimming at V came to 3 bases and at J to 0 bases, leaving 4 bases not matched to a gene. The CDR3 is 16 residues long. The CDR3 region has the DNA TGTGCCAGCAGCTTTACGGGACAGCCGAACACCGGGGAGCTGTTTTTT. It translates to CASSFTGQPNTGELFF. Based on the CDR3 plus reference TRBV7-9 and TRBJ2-2, the full variable domain is DTGVSQNPRHKITKRGQNVTFRCDPISEHNRLYWYRQTLGQGPEFLTYFQNEAQLEKSRLLSDRFSAERPKGSFSTLEIQRTEQGDSAMYLCASSFTGQPNTGELFFGEGSRLTVL.

This chain connects TRBV6-5 to TRBJ1-4; D is ambiguous. This CDR3 is built from 14 residues. V gave up 7 bases and J gave up 0 bases, with 9 bases separating them. The germline V gene has CDR1 MNHEY and CDR2 SVGAGI. The CDR3 is CASTKTATNEKLFF. DNA of the CDR3: TGTGCCAGCACTAAGACTGCAACTAATGAAAAACTGTTTTTT.

The rearrangement joins TRBV24-1 to TRBJ2-1; TRBD2 aligns across 9 bases. After removal of 1 base from V and 15 bases from J, the junction contained 6 bases not matched to a gene. The CDR3 totals 13 residues. Germline CDR1 and CDR2: KGHDR and SFDVKD. The CDR3 loop reads CATSDLGVAGVFF. Written as DNA, the CDR3 is TGTGCCACCAGTGATTTAGGGGTAGCGGGAGTGTTCTTC.

The chain carries TRBV11-2 and TRBJ2-1; 7 positions match TRBD2. After removal of 5 bases from V and 5 bases from J, the junction contained 9 bases not matched to a gene. Germline CDR1 and CDR2: SGHAT and FQNNGV. The CDR3 covers 15 residues. CDR3 sequence reads: CASSPALAANNEQFF. Here the CDR3 DNA reads TGTGCCAGCAGCCCCGCCCTAGCGGCGAACAATGAGCAGTTCTTC.

The chain combines TRBV10-3 with TRBJ2-3, with 7 bases matching TRBD1. Looked up from germline, CDR1 is ENHRY and CDR2 is SYGVKD. Losses at the gene ends were 6 bases for V and 5 bases for J; bases not matched to a gene: 11. The CDR3 is 15 amino acids. The CDR3 DNA is TGTGCCATCAGCCAGACAGGGAAGTTAGGAGATACGCAGTATTTT. Translation gives CAISQTGKLGDTQYF.

This clone has just a few counts. V is TRBV4-3 and J is TRBJ2-5; D may be TRBD1 (5 bases). There are 14 residues in the CDR3. The V and J ends lost 4 bases and 1 base respectively, with 10 bases between them. The germline V gene encodes CDR1 LGHNA and CDR2 YSLEER. The CDR3 bases are TGCGCCAGCAGCCTTCACCAGGGCCAAGAGACCCAGTACTTC. As protein: CASSLHQGQETQYF.

This sequence joins TRBV11-3 and TRBJ2-1; TRBD2 agrees at 10 bases. The V segment lost 5 bases and the J segment 3 bases; nucleotides outside the gene matches: 7. The germline CDR1 and CDR2 sequences are SGHNT and YENEEA. The CDR3 has 16 residues. CDR3 nucleotide sequence: TGTGCCAGCAGCCCGAAAGCGGGGGGGAACTACAATGAGCAGTTCTTC. Its translation is CASSPKAGGNYNEQFF.

The V call is TRBV5-4, the J call TRBJ2-3, with TRBD1 matching over 11 bases. The junction had 10 bases not matched to a gene; V was cut back by 5 bases and J by 5 bases. There are 16 residues in the CDR3. CDR1 and CDR2 (germline): SGHNT, YYREEE (reference sequence). The CDR3 loop reads CASSHFTGTGGDTQYF. The CDR3 nucleotides are TGTGCCAGCAGTCACTTCACCGGGACAGGGGGAGATACGCAGTATTTT. Using reference TRBV5-4 and TRBJ2-3 for the parts outside the CDR3, the full variable domain is ETGVTQSPTHLIKTRGQQVTLRCSSQSGHNTVSWYQQALGQGPQFIFQYYREEENGRGNFPPRFSGLQFPNYSSELNVNALELDDSALYLCASSHFTGTGGDTQYFGPGTRLTVL.